These 10 T cell receptor beta chains originate from one sample sequenced in a study of metastatic and nonmetastatic thyroid tumors. All patients were treatment-naive before thyroid surgery. TCRdb re-analyzed the PCR reads using MiXCR. The sample holds over 25,000 clones, about 15% seen once. The sequencing input was blood. These receptors all come from a female donor with papillary thyroid cancer or a benign thyroid nodule (not recorded which). Some clones in this sample may be carry-over from other donors' samples.

This clone showed up just a few times. Here the CDR3 DNA reads TGTGCCAGCAGAACAGGGGGTTCAGGGGTTACCGGGGAGCTGTTTTTT. Its translation is CASRTGGSGVTGELFF. J is TRBJ2-2 and V is TRBV6-1; 8 positions match TRBD1. CDR3 size: 16 residues. Unmatched junction bases numbered 11, after V lost 6 bases and J lost 5 bases. Germline CDR1 MNHNS, CDR2 SASEGT.

The chain is built from TRBV30 and TRBJ2-7; D not certain. The length of the CDR3 is 15 residues. Trimming removed 3 bases from V and 2 bases from J, with 17 bases in between. Germline V gives CDR1 GTSNPN, CDR2 SVGIG (reference sequence). The CDR3 is CAWRESWTAPYEQYF. The CDR3 DNA is TGTGCCTGGAGGGAATCTTGGACGGCCCCCTACGAGCAGTACTTC. The variable domain in full, with the rest retrieved from reference TRBV30 and TRBJ2-7, is SQTIHQWPATLVQPVGSPLSLECTVEGTSNPNLYWYRQAAGRGLQLLFYSVGIGQISSEVPQNLSASRPQDRQFILSSKKLLLSDSGFYLCAWRESWTAPYEQYFGPGTRLTVT.

The gene calls are TRBV6-2 or TRBV6-3 and TRBJ2-2; a weak D match, TRBD1 (6 bases). The length of the CDR3 is 13 residues. Germline lookup yields CDR1 MNHEY and CDR2 SVGEGT. V dropped 9 bases and J dropped 2 bases, with 10 bases sitting between them. The chain's CDR3 is CASRDTNTGELFF. The CDR3 nucleotides are TGTGCCAGTCGGGACACCAACACCGGGGAGCTGTTTTTT.

In this sample, this clone turned up many times. A much larger clone sits a single nucleotide away, making a read error possible. The J gene is TRBJ1-2, the V gene TRBV9, with D tentatively TRBD1 (5 bases). In germline, CDR1 is SGDLS, CDR2 YYNGEE. The length of the CDR3 is 12 residues. CDR3 loop: CANSVGTKGYTF. As DNA, the CDR3 is TGTGCCAACAGCGTAGGGACGAAGGGCTACACCTTC.

This clone came up many times. The chain links TRBV6-1 to TRBJ2-2, with a weak D call TRBD1 (6 bases). The V and J ends lost 7 bases and 2 bases respectively, with 17 bases between them. Per the germline V gene, CDR1 is MNHNS and CDR2 is SASEGT. This CDR3 has 16 residues. CDR3 coding DNA: TGTGCCAGCAATCCGGGACAAGATCCTAACACCGGGGAGCTGTTTTTT. Residues: CASNPGQDPNTGELFF.

The table lists this clone with a few counts. This clone may be a read error of a much larger clone one base away. At the DNA level, this CDR3 is encoded by other sequences in the same sample as well. V and J are TRBV29-1 and TRBJ2-2; D is possibly TRBD1 (5 bases). CDR1 SQVTM and CDR2 ANQGSEA come from the germline V gene. The CDR3 runs to 14 residues. The CDR3: CSAFGHLNTGELFF. In DNA form, the CDR3 reads TGCAGCGCCTTCGGACACCTGAACACTGGGGAGCTGTTTTTT.

This clone showed up many times. The chain joins TRBV20-1 to TRBJ1-4; D uncertain. Trimming left V 2 bases short and J 3 bases short, with 10 bases between. The germline V gene encodes CDR1 DFQATT and CDR2 SNEGSKA (reference sequence). The CDR3 consists of 14 residues. The CDR3 loop is CSARPPPPNEKLFF. CDR3 nucleotides: TGCAGTGCTAGACCCCCTCCCCCTAATGAAAAACTGTTTTTT.

The rearrangement links TRBV6-6 to TRBJ2-7, with unresolved D. The CDR3 spans 13 residues. The ends were cut back, 2 bases at V and 3 bases at J, with 8 bases in the middle. The germline V gene encodes CDR1 MNHNY and CDR2 SVGAGI (reference sequence). The CDR3 nucleotides are TGTGCCAGCAGTTACGGCCTAAACTACGAGCAGTACTTC. Its translation: CASSYGLNYEQYF.

Ten or more counts support this clone. The rearrangement links TRBV5-1 to TRBJ2-1; D perhaps matches TRBD1 (6 bases). The ends were cut back, 1 base at V and 7 bases at J, with 6 bases in the middle. This CDR3 comprises 12 residues. Germline-derived CDR1 and CDR2 are SGHRS and YFSETQ. CDR3 amino acids: CASSLQGNEQFF. CDR3 nucleotide sequence: TGCGCCAGCAGCTTGCAGGGGAATGAGCAGTTCTTC.

The table lists this clone with many counts. This rearrangement joins TRBV19 to TRBJ2-1; 10 bases fit TRBD2. Per germline, CDR1 LNHDA and CDR2 SQIVND (reference sequence). The CDR3 spans 16 residues. V shed 4 bases, J shed 0 bases, and the junction held 3 bases outside the gene matches. The CDR3 here is CASSRTSGSSYNEQFF. DNA of the CDR3: TGTGCCAGTAGTAGGACTAGCGGCAGCTCCTACAATGAGCAGTTCTTC.